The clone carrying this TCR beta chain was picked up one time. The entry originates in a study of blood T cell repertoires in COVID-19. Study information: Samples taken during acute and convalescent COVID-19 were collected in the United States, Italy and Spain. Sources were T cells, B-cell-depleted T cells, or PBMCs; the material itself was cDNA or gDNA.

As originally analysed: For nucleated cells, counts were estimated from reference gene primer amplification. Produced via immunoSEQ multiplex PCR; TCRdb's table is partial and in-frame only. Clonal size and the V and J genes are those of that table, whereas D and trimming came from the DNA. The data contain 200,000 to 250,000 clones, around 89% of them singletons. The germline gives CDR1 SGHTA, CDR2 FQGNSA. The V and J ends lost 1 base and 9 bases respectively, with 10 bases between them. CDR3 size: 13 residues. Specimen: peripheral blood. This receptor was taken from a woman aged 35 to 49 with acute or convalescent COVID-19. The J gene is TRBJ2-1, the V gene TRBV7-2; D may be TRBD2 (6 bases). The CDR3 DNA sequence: TGTGCCAGCAGCTTAGGGGGACTCGGTGAGCAGTTCTTC. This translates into CASSLGGLGEQFF.